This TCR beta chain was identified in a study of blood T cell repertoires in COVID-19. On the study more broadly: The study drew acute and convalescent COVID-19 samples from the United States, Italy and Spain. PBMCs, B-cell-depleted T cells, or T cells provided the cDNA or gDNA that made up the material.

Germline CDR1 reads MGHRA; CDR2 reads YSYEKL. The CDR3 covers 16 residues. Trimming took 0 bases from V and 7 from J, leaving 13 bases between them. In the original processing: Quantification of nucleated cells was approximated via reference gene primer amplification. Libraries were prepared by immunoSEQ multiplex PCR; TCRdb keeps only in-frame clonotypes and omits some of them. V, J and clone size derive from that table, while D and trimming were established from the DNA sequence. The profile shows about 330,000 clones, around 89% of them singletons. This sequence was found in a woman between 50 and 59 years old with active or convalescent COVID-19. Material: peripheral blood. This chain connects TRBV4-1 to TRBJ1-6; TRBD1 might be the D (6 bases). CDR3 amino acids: CASSQDMTGLNSPLHF. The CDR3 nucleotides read TGCGCCAGCAGCCAAGATATGACAGGTTTAAATTCACCCCTCCACTTT.